This TCR beta chain was recovered during a study of cytomegalovirus exposure and HLA in healthy donors. Study in general: Unique TCRs from HLA-typed donors, about 78 million of them, were held in an early data release.

Primers included in the PCR were 60 Vbeta and 13 Jbeta primers. Clones were read by immunoSEQ multiplex PCR, and TCRdb kept only the in-frame ones, dropping some. The table lists 200,000 to 250,000 clones, roughly four fifths of them singletons. As to this clone: Its antigen is not identified.

Regarding the study as a whole: In a later analysis, across HLA loci, associated TCR counts were highest for DRB1, lowest for HLA-C. Some V segments, including TRBV6-2 and TRBV6-3, were excluded as indistinguishable.

This CDR3 is built from 15 residues. The germline V gene encodes CDR1 MDHEN and CDR2 SYDVKM. V was trimmed by 3 bases and J by 0 bases, leaving 11 bases between them. This chain joins TRBV28 and TRBJ1-2; D ambiguous. The sample comprised PBMCs. The source is a middle-aged woman in good health and CMV-seronegative. CDR3 amino acids: CASSLLVGPNYGYTF. The CDR3 DNA follows: TGTGCCAGCAGTTTGTTGGTGGGCCCTAACTATGGCTACACCTTC.